What follows describes a single TCR beta chain. It lacks a known antigen. No base qualities exist here, and no much larger clone lies one base off it. In the prospective study, participants were about 18 to 90 years old, resided in under 30 geographic areas of the United States, and were enrolled through a virtual design. In the prospective study, participants were assigned to cohorts based on the clinical history participants reported in a screening survey and a study questionnaire. For ImmuneRACE Cohort 3, a participant was defined as recovered based on two consecutive negative NP/OP PCR tests, clearance by a healthcare professional, or resolution of symptoms. In the prospective study, mobile phlebotomists collected whole blood, serum and a nasopharyngeal or oropharyngeal swab from each participant. Participants in the prospective study had the option to provide additional blood draws and questionnaires over a roughly 2-month period. Before DNA extraction, blood samples from the prospective study were shipped at room temperature or frozen.

This specimen belongs to a study of blood T cell repertoires in COVID-19 (dated by TCRdb to the early 2020s). General notes on the study: Samples from collaborators originated in the United States, Italy and Spain and spanned both the acute and convalescent phases of COVID-19. The prospective study material was composed of cDNA or gDNA derived from T cells, B-cell-depleted T cells, or PBMCs. Deeply sampled blood TCRbeta repertoires from subjects exposed to, actively infected with, or recovered from COVID-19 were included in the dataset. The repertoires were made available in a free public database intended to serve as a resource for research on the immune response to SARS-CoV-2. The samples were drawn from the first 160 participants of the ongoing ImmuneRACE study and from more than 1,000 subjects provided by 6 global collaborators. The sample metadata nearly always contained a de-identified subject ID, COVID-19 status, age in years and sex. Where available, HLA class I and class II types were taken from metadata supplied by the sample provider and were not determined by assay-based typing. Broad study findings and their caveats: The amount of clinical and demographic metadata varied by source and participant and was provided uncurated.

TCRbeta CDR3 regions were amplified from genomic DNA by means of the immunoSEQ Assay, a bias-controlled multiplex PCR. In the source study's methods: The number of nucleated cells in each sample was estimated by amplification of reference gene primers within the assay. Sequence reads were collapsed and filtered to measure the absolute abundance of every unique TCRbeta CDR3 rearrangement. For each sample, productive Simpson clonality was calculated as the square root of Simpson's diversity index over productive rearrangements. Here the immuneACCESS table is served through TCRdb, limited to in-frame sequences with V and J called. Missing clones are a known gap in these copies; in checked studies unresolved V genes cover under half, and the rest lacks a known reason. Clone size and V and J calls were adopted from that table, with D and trimming inferred from the DNA. Counted in this sample were around 200,000 clones; about 87% of them appeared once. The ten largest clones represent about 2.6% of the sample.

The CDR3 starts with the cysteine, ends with the phenylalanine, and has 13 residues. Just CDR3 DNA is preserved here, 39 bases in frame from base 1. The germline V gene (reference sequence) sets CDR1 to SEHNR and CDR2 to FQNEAQ. Trimming takes 4 bases from V and 4 bases from J, and the germline ends sit 10 bases apart. The sequence came from a woman aged 30 to 39 who had recovered from COVID-19. The sequencing input was PBMCs or T cells enriched from blood (not recorded which). The rearranged segments are TRBV7-9 and TRBJ1-2; the D region possibly corresponds to TRBD1 (5 bases align). The nucleotides are TGTGCCAGCAGCTCCAGACAGTCCTATGGCTACACCTTC. Translated, it reads CASSSRQSYGYTF.